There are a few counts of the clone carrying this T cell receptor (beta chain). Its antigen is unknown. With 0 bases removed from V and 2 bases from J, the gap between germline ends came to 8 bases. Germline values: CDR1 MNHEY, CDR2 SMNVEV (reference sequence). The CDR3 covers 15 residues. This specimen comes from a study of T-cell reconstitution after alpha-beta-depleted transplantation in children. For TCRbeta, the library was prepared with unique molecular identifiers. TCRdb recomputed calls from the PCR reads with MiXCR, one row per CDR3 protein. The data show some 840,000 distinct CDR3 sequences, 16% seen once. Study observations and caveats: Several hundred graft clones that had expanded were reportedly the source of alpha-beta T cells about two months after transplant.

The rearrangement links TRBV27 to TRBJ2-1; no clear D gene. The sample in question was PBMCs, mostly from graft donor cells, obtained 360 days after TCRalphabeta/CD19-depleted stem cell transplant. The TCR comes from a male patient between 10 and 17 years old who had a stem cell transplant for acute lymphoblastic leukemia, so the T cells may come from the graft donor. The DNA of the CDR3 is TGTGCCAGCAGTTTATCAGGTTCCCCCTACAATGAGCAGTTCTTC. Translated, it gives CASSLSGSPYNEQFF.